This is a list of T cell receptor beta chains from one sample in a study of radiotherapy plus CTLA-4 blockade in lung cancer. Assay: immunoSEQ multiplex PCR; the TCRdb copy retains only in-frame clones and omits some. The sample lists roughly 93,000 clones; roughly four fifths were seen once. Sequencing was performed on peripheral blood, taken from a patient treated with radiotherapy plus ipilimumab. These TCRs come from a human donor with non-small cell lung cancer who had a partial response to radiotherapy plus ipilimumab. Each CDR3 is given with its conserved first and last residue. The order of the fields is V gene, clone size, D gene, J gene, CDR3 DNA, CDR3 protein. D genes are given only for firm matches. Clone size appears in some rows only: once, few, many, or a class for an expanded clone.

V: TRBV27; size: -; D: -; J: TRBJ1-3; DNA: TGTGCCAGCAGCAAAATGTCGGGGGTGGGTGGAAACACCATATATTTT; CDR3: CASSKMSGVGGNTIYF
V: TRBV2; size: -; D: -; J: TRBJ1-3; DNA: TGTGCCAGCACGGAAGTGACAGCGGGAAACACCATATATTTT; CDR3: CASTEVTAGNTIYF
V: TRBV4-1; size: -; D: TRBD2; J: TRBJ2-2; DNA: TGCGCCAGCAGCCAGCCCGCACTTAGCGGGAGGGCCGGTAGCACCGGGGAGCTGTTTTTT; CDR3: CASSQPALSGRAGSTGELFF
V: TRBV28; size: many; D: -; J: TRBJ1-2; DNA: TGTGCCAGCAGTTTAGTGCGACAGAAGGCCGGCTACACCTTC; CDR3: CASSLVRQKAGYTF
V: TRBV2; size: -; D: TRBD2; J: TRBJ2-1; DNA: TGTGCCAGCAGTGTGGGACTAGCGGGAATGGGGGAGCAGTTCTTC; CDR3: CASSVGLAGMGEQFF
V: TRBV28; size: -; D: TRBD2; J: TRBJ2-1; DNA: TGTGCCAGCAGCCTAACCGGGCGGCGGGGGTACGGTGAGCAGTTCTTC; CDR3: CASSLTGRRGYGEQFF
V: TRBV7-2; size: -; D: TRBD1; J: TRBJ2-7; DNA: TGTGCCAGCAGCCTCTATGAGGGGGCCTACTACGAGCAGTACTTC; CDR3: CASSLYEGAYYEQYF
V: TRBV11-2; size: -; D: -; J: TRBJ2-7; DNA: TGTGCCAGCAGCTTAGGGGGCGTGGTGGTCTTCGAGCAGTACTTC; CDR3: CASSLGGVVVFEQYF
V: TRBV5-1; size: -; D: -; J: TRBJ2-3; DNA: TGCGCCAGCACTATGGGGGGATACAGCACAGATACGCAGTATTTT; CDR3: CASTMGGYSTDTQYF
V: TRBV28; size: -; D: -; J: TRBJ2-2; DNA: TGTGCCAGCAGTTTCTCCGGGGGAACCGGGGAGCTGTTTTTT; CDR3: CASSFSGGTGELFF
V: TRBV29-1; size: few; D: TRBD1; J: TRBJ2-7; DNA: TGCAGCGTTGAGAGACAGGGGGCGGGAGAGCAGTACTTC; CDR3: CSVERQGAGEQYF
V: TRBV18; size: once; D: TRBD1; J: TRBJ2-1; DNA: TGTGCCAGCTCACCAGGACAGGGGAGGAATGAGCAGTTCTTC; CDR3: CASSPGQGRNEQFF
V: TRBV7-9; size: -; D: TRBD2; J: TRBJ2-1; DNA: TGTGCCAGCAGCCCTCCTAGCGGGGGGTACAATGAGCAGTTCTTC; CDR3: CASSPPSGGYNEQFF
V: TRBV27; size: -; D: TRBD2; J: TRBJ2-7; DNA: TGTGCCAGCAGTTTATCTAGCGGGAGGAAGTACGAGCAGTACTTC; CDR3: CASSLSSGRKYEQYF
V: TRBV14; size: once; D: -; J: TRBJ1-2; DNA: TGTGCCAGCAGCCAAGATCTTGCACAGGGCGTCGGGTATGGCTACACCTTC; CDR3: CASSQDLAQGVGYGYTF
V: TRBV29-1; size: -; D: TRBD1; J: TRBJ1-1; DNA: TGCAGCGCCGGGACAGGGGGGACTGAAGCTTTCTTT; CDR3: CSAGTGGTEAFF
V: TRBV6-5; size: -; D: TRBD1; J: TRBJ1-3; DNA: TGTGCCAGCAGCTCGGGACAGATCTCTGGAAACACCATATATTTT; CDR3: CASSSGQISGNTIYF